The sequence of this T cell receptor beta chain was determined in a study of identical twins. The study, taken as a whole, reports: Cord blood beta clonotypes present at high abundance carried fewer insertions; no such pattern appeared in memory repertoires.

This clonotype came up many times. Its matching antigen is unknown. Template switching supplied a universal primer site; unique molecular identifiers were carried on the cDNA. TCRdb ran MiXCR on the 5' RACE reads and lists one entry per CDR3 protein. The data contain 500,000 to 650,000 distinct CDR3 sequences, around 7.4% of them singletons. In addition, the sample was reused for a study of yellow fever vaccine responses in identical twins.

The sequence derives from a woman in her late teens or twenties in good health. The material sequenced was PBMCs.

The CDR3 nucleotides read TGCGCCAGCACCCCCAGGACTAGCTCCACAGATACGCAGTATTTT. Amino acid sequence: CASTPRTSSTDTQYF. The chain carries TRBV5-1 and TRBJ2-3; 8 bases align to TRBD2. CDR3 size: 15 residues. The germline V gene has CDR1 SGHRS and CDR2 YFSETQ. Trimming removed 6 bases from V and 2 bases from J; junction bases left unmatched: 8.